A single sample gave rise to the 20 T cell receptor beta chains below, sequenced in a study of T-cell memory formation after mild COVID-19. MiXCR, applied by TCRdb to the 5' RACE reads, yields one record per CDR3 protein. The sample records about 350,000 distinct CDR3 sequences, about 15% being singletons. The source material was PBMCs or a T cell subset sorted from them (not recorded which). Source of these receptors: a man younger than 35 who had mild COVID-19 (a few samples of this study predate the infection). Cell type and time point are not known.

The genes are TRBV5-1 and TRBJ2-1; 12 bases match TRBD2. Germline V CDR1 and CDR2: SGHRS, YFSETQ. The CDR3 spans 16 residues. The ends lost 0 bases at V and 4 bases at J; junction bases unmatched: 2. This CDR3 reads CASSLALAGGYNEQFF. The CDR3 region has the DNA TGCGCCAGCAGCTTGGCCCTAGCGGGGGGGTACAATGAGCAGTTCTTC.

The V call is TRBV29-1, the J call TRBJ1-2, with D tentatively TRBD1 (6 bases). Per germline, CDR1 SQVTM and CDR2 ANQGSEA. This CDR3 has 11 amino acids. Trimming shortened V by 7 bases and J by 6 bases, and 12 bases separated the two germline ends. This CDR3 is CSAPTGHGYTF. The CDR3 region has the DNA TGCAGCGCCCCGACAGGCCATGGCTACACCTTC.

This clonotype has just a few counts. The chain uses TRBV12-3 or TRBV12-4 and TRBJ2-1; TRBD2 aligns across 11 bases. This CDR3 spans 16 amino acids. Losses at the gene ends were 6 bases for V and 5 bases for J; bases not matched to a gene: 9. The CDR3 region has the DNA TGTGCCAGCAGAGCCTTCGGGACTAGCGGTCACAATGAGCAGTTCTTC. Residues: CASRAFGTSGHNEQFF.

The chain combines TRBV12-3 or TRBV12-4 with TRBJ2-5; D is undetermined. The V end lost 5 bases, the J end lost 5 bases, and 6 bases lay between the germline ends. The CDR3 contains 11 residues. The CDR3 region is CASSSDETQYF. CDR3 sequence (DNA): TGTGCCAGCAGTAGCGATGAGACCCAGTACTTC.

This clonotype was seen a single time. The chain joins TRBV7-2 to TRBJ1-5, with 10 bases identical to TRBD1. Germline assignment: CDR1 SGHTA and CDR2 FQGNSA. V lost 0 bases, J lost 4 bases, and 6 bases stayed unmatched. The CDR3 consists of 17 residues. CDR3 in DNA: TGTGCCAGCAGCTTAGCGGCCGGGACAGGGGTGAATCAGCCCCAGCATTTT. Translation gives CASSLAAGTGVNQPQHF.

The chain employs TRBV23-1 and TRBJ2-3, with TRBD1 matching over 7 bases. TRBV23-1 is known as an ORF, though its function is uncertain. Trimming took 9 bases from V and 0 from J; bases not matched to a gene: 15. CDR3 length: 17 residues. The CDR3 nucleotides read TGCGCCAGGTACTCGACGGACAGGACCACTAGCACAGATACGCAGTATTTT. Translated, it gives CARYSTDRTTSTDTQYF.

This clonotype was seen many times. The chain has TRBV20-1 and TRBJ2-3; D gene uncertain. Per germline, CDR1 DFQATT and CDR2 SNEGSKA (reference sequence). CDR3 length: 11 amino acids. Trimming shortened V by 6 bases and J by 2 bases, and 6 bases separated the two germline ends. The CDR3 region is CSATYTDTQYF. CDR3 sequence (DNA): TGCAGTGCCACCTACACAGATACGCAGTATTTT.

About this clonotype: One end of the junction fails to match germline, which may point to a read error. V and J are TRBV7-2 and TRBJ2-5; no clear D. Germline CDR1 reads SGHTA; CDR2 reads FQGNSA. CDR3 size: 11 residues. DNA of the CDR3: TGTGCCAGCAGCCATAAAGAGACCCATTACTTC. It specifies CASSHKETHYF.

This clonotype came up many times. This chain joins TRBV27 and TRBJ2-3, with 9 bases matching TRBD1. V trimming: 1 base; J trimming: 2 bases; junction bases outside the gene matches: 7. There are 17 residues in the CDR3. Looked up from germline, CDR1 is MNHEY and CDR2 is SMNVEV (reference sequence). This CDR3 is CASSLFGTGPPTDTQYF. DNA of the CDR3: TGTGCCAGCAGTTTATTCGGGACAGGGCCCCCCACAGATACGCAGTATTTT.

This clonotype was recorded many times. This chain joins TRBV5-1 and TRBJ1-4; 7 bases align to TRBD1. The CDR3 totals 15 residues. V gave up 4 bases and J gave up 8 bases; unmatched junction bases: 11. CDR1 is SGHRS and CDR2 is YFSETQ in the germline V gene. Written as DNA, the CDR3 is TGCGCCAGCAGCCCGCTGACAGGGATTGAGGAAAAACTGTTTTTT. Its protein is CASSPLTGIEEKLFF.

The rearrangement joins TRBV3-1 to TRBJ2-3; D assignment may be TRBD1 or TRBD2 (5 bases each). V dropped 0 bases and J dropped 4 bases, with 8 bases sitting between them. The germline CDR1 and CDR2 sequences are LGHDT and YNNKEL (reference sequence). The CDR3 covers 14 residues. The CDR3 reads CASSQDEGPDTQYF. In DNA, the CDR3 is TGTGCCAGCAGCCAAGATGAGGGGCCAGATACGCAGTATTTT.

V and J are TRBV6-2 or TRBV6-3 and TRBJ1-2; 9 bases match TRBD1. The J segment lost 4 bases and the V segment lost 6 bases, leaving 3 bases of the junction unmatched. The CDR3 totals 13 residues. Germline values: CDR1 MNHEY, CDR2 SVGEGT. CDR3 amino acids: CASRRDRAYGYTF. The CDR3 DNA reads as TGTGCCAGCAGAAGGGACAGGGCCTATGGCTACACCTTC.

This rearrangement joins TRBV12-3 or TRBV12-4 to TRBJ2-7; 7 positions agree with TRBD1. The CDR3 is 13 amino acids. J gave up 2 bases and V 4 bases, and 2 bases lay outside the gene matches. For the CDR3, the DNA is TGTGCCAGCAGTTCGACAGGGACCTACGAGCAGTACGTC. Its protein is CASSSTGTYEQYV.

This clonotype turned up a few times. J is TRBJ1-2 and V is TRBV12-3 or TRBV12-4; 9 bases agree with TRBD1. The CDR3 is made up of 15 amino acids. V was pared by 8 bases and J by 7 bases, with 14 bases of the junction left unmatched. In DNA, the CDR3 is TGTGCCAGCCGCGGGTCCGGGACAGGGTCTTCTGGCTACACCTTC. This encodes CASRGSGTGSSGYTF.

The gene calls are TRBV7-2 and TRBJ2-7; D is possibly TRBD1 (5 bases). The CDR3 is 13 residues long. Per germline, CDR1 SGHTA and CDR2 FQGNSA. V gave up 2 bases and J gave up 3 bases, with 8 bases separating them. CDR3 sequence reads: CASSLRTSYEQYV. CDR3 in DNA: TGTGCCAGCAGCTTACGGACAAGCTACGAGCAGTACGTC.

This clonotype was seen a handful of times. The rearrangement joins TRBV4-2 to TRBJ2-2; 13 positions agree with TRBD2. Per germline, CDR1 LGHNA and CDR2 YNFKEQ. The CDR3 consists of 15 residues. J gave up 6 bases and V 8 bases, and 6 bases lay outside the gene matches. The CDR3 DNA reads as TGTGCCAGCGGACTAGCGGGGGCCTCGGCCGGGGAGCTGTTTTTT. As protein: CASGLAGASAGELFF.

This clonotype was seen a handful of times. The V gene is TRBV7-8, the J gene TRBJ1-6; D unresolved. Trimming stripped 2 bases from V and 6 bases from J, with 11 bases between. The length of the CDR3 is 15 residues. Germline V gene sequence: CDR1 SGHVS, CDR2 FQNEAQ. CDR3 DNA: TGTGCCAGCAGCTTAAATCGGGAGGTTAATTCACCCCTCCACTTT. The encoded protein is CASSLNREVNSPLHF.

This clonotype has a handful of counts. V and J are TRBV6-2 or TRBV6-3 and TRBJ2-7; D not certain. V was clipped by 8 bases and J by 0 bases, with 20 bases between them. CDR1 MNHEY and CDR2 SVGEGT come from the germline V gene. The CDR3 loop spans 16 amino acids. This chain's CDR3 is CASAAESGRASYEQYF. In nucleotides, the CDR3 is TGTGCCAGCGCTGCGGAATCGGGCCGGGCCTCCTACGAGCAGTACTTC.

V usage is TRBV7-9 and J usage is TRBJ1-2; D gene ambiguous. V was pared by 6 bases and J by 5 bases, with 13 bases between. There are 13 residues in the CDR3. Germline loops: CDR1 SEHNR, CDR2 FQNEAQ (reference sequence). CDR3 sequence reads: CASRKGPIYGYTF. The CDR3 DNA reads TGTGCCAGCAGAAAAGGACCGATTTATGGCTACACCTTC.

This clonotype was picked up a small number of times. This sequence joins TRBV6-6 and TRBJ1-1; D might be TRBD1 (5 bases). The V and J ends lost 0 bases and 5 bases respectively, with 13 bases between them. This CDR3 is built from 15 residues. Germline CDR1 and CDR2: MNHNY and SVGAGI (reference sequence). The CDR3 loop is CASSYSEGRGTEAFF. The CDR3 DNA reads TGTGCCAGCAGTTACTCCGAGGGGCGCGGGACTGAAGCTTTCTTT.